This entry lists 18 T cell receptor beta chains sequenced from one sample in a study of chemoradiotherapy in HPV16-positive cancers. Sequencing used immunoSEQ multiplex PCR; TCRdb keeps in-frame clones, though not all of them. The sample holds 2,000 to 2,500 clones, 90% seen once. The specimen was tumor tissue, collected from a patient who underwent chemoradiotherapy. All receptors derive from a human donor with HPV-associated anogenital cancer.

J is TRBJ2-2 and V is TRBV7-6, with D unclear. The V end lost 3 bases, the J end lost 4 bases, and 12 bases lay between the germline ends. This CDR3 is built from 15 residues. Germline values: CDR1 SGHVS, CDR2 FNYEAQ. The CDR3 spells CASSLGREVTGELFF. The CDR3 DNA reads as TGTGCCAGCAGCTTGGGAAGGGAAGTCACCGGGGAGCTGTTTTTT.

The sample holds one count of this clone. The chain carries TRBV15 and TRBJ1-2; TRBD1 is a possible D gene (6 bases). The CDR3 is 14 amino acids. V dropped 7 bases and J dropped 5 bases, with 17 bases sitting between them. Germline V gene lookup returns CDR1 LNHNV and CDR2 YYDKDF (reference sequence). CDR3 DNA: TGTGCCACCACCCCGAACAGGGTCGGATATGGCTACACCTTC. Encoded protein: CATTPNRVGYGYTF.

J is TRBJ1-6 and V is TRBV9, with D perhaps TRBD1 (5 bases). The V and J ends lost 0 bases and 7 bases respectively, with 17 bases between them. The CDR3 is made up of 17 amino acids. The germline V gene has CDR1 SGDLS and CDR2 YYNGEE. CDR3 amino acids: CASSVATYGTPNSPLHF. DNA of the CDR3: TGTGCCAGCAGCGTAGCTACCTACGGGACCCCCAATTCACCCCTCCACTTT.

V is TRBV5-1 and J is TRBJ2-7; maybe TRBD2 (6 bases). V shed 4 bases and J shed 6 bases, with 23 bases lying between them. The CDR3 loop spans 16 amino acids. Germline CDR1 reads SGHRS; CDR2 reads YFSETQ. The CDR3 DNA reads as TGCGCCAGCAGCGTTACCTCCGGGAGCTTGGAGGGCGAGCAGTACTTC. Translating it yields CASSVTSGSLEGEQYF.

This chain connects TRBV7-3 to TRBJ2-4, with 8 bases identical to TRBD2. Losses at the gene ends were 0 bases for V and 8 bases for J; bases not matched to a gene: 6. The CDR3 has 15 amino acids. Germline lookup yields CDR1 SGHTA and CDR2 FQGTGA. The CDR3 loop reads CASSLTATGGDIQYF. CDR3 DNA: TGTGCCAGCAGCTTAACGGCTACCGGGGGGGACATTCAGTACTTC.

The rearrangement uses TRBV7-9 and TRBJ1-4; D ambiguous. V lost 1 base and J 9 bases, leaving 6 bases between the germline ends. The CDR3 length is 12 residues. Germline V gene lookup returns CDR1 SEHNR and CDR2 FQNEAQ (reference sequence). CDR3 bases: TGTGCCAGCAGCTTAGACGGGCAAAAACTGTTTTTT. Protein sequence: CASSLDGQKLFF.

This chain links TRBV2 with TRBJ2-7, with D perhaps TRBD1 (6 bases). V was shortened by 6 bases and J by 5 bases, with 14 bases between the two germline ends. The CDR3 is made up of 13 amino acids. Germline lookup yields CDR1 SNHLY and CDR2 FYNNEI. This chain's CDR3 is CASSGQSTDEQYF. The CDR3, as DNA: TGTGCCAGCAGCGGACAGTCTACGGACGAGCAGTACTTC.

The V and J genes are TRBV5-4 and TRBJ1-2; possibly TRBD1 for D (5 bases). The germline V and J ends were trimmed by 4 bases and 8 bases, with 12 bases remaining between them. Germline V gene sequence: CDR1 SGHNT, CDR2 YYREEE (reference sequence). The CDR3 is made up of 12 amino acids. The CDR3 sequence: CASSPGQRGYTF. DNA of the CDR3: TGTGCCAGCAGCCCTGGACAACGCGGCTACACCTTC.

The chain combines TRBV6-6 with TRBJ2-4, with 9 bases lining up with TRBD1. The CDR3 loop spans 16 amino acids. CDR1 MNHNY and CDR2 SVGAGI come from the germline V gene (reference sequence). Losses at the gene ends were 7 bases for V and 3 bases for J; bases not matched to a gene: 10. CDR3 DNA sequence: TGTGCCAGCATTCAAGGTGGGGGACAGGGCAAAAACATTCAGTACTTC. Its protein is CASIQGGGQGKNIQYF.

The chain carries TRBV5-1 and TRBJ2-5; D call uncertain. The germline gives CDR1 SGHRS, CDR2 YFSETQ. V was clipped by 4 bases and J by 2 bases, with 9 bases between them. The CDR3 has 13 amino acids. The CDR3 reads CASSIGQQETQYF. DNA for the CDR3: TGCGCCAGCAGCATCGGGCAGCAAGAGACCCAGTACTTC.

The genes are TRBV5-1 and TRBJ1-1; possibly TRBD1 for D (6 bases). The V gene's germline CDR1 is SGHRS and CDR2 YFSETQ. The CDR3 totals 15 residues. V lost 4 bases and J 5 bases, leaving 18 bases between the germline ends. The CDR3 sequence is CASSGRGGQFTEAFF. The CDR3 coding sequence is TGCGCCAGCAGCGGCCGAGGGGGGCAATTTACTGAAGCTTTCTTT.

V is TRBV5-8 and J is TRBJ2-1, with a weak D call TRBD1 (6 bases). The CDR3 loop spans 14 amino acids. From germline, CDR1 is SGHTS and CDR2 YDEGEE. Deletions cut 6 bases from V and 3 bases from J, with 13 bases between. The CDR3 nucleotides are TGTGCCAGCAATAGTGGGGGCCGCTACAATGAGCAGTTCTTC. It translates to CASNSGGRYNEQFF.

The V call is TRBV29-1, the J call TRBJ2-1, with D maybe TRBD1 (6 bases). V lost 6 bases to trimming and J lost 6 bases, with 15 bases between them. This CDR3 region has 13 residues. Germline CDR1 SQVTM, CDR2 ANQGSEA. The CDR3 loop is CSVVNRETNEQFF. CDR3 DNA sequence: TGCAGCGTCGTGAACAGGGAGACCAATGAGCAGTTCTTC.

The chain has TRBV7-2 and TRBJ1-6; D possibly corresponds to TRBD1 (6 bases). The CDR3 loop spans 14 amino acids. CDR1 and CDR2 from the germline V gene are SGHTA and FQGNSA. The V end lost 10 bases, the J end lost 6 bases, and 16 bases lay between the germline ends. In DNA form, the CDR3 reads TGTGCCACCCCGGGGGCAGGCCCTAATTCACCCCTCCACTTT. Encoded protein: CATPGAGPNSPLHF.

V and J are TRBV9 and TRBJ2-7; TRBD2 is a possible D gene (6 bases). CDR1 is SGDLS, CDR2 YYNGEE, per germline. The CDR3 has 14 amino acids. With 4 bases removed from V and 1 base from J, the gap between germline ends came to 12 bases. The CDR3: CASSPAGRSYEQYF. The CDR3 DNA follows: TGTGCCAGCAGCCCCGCGGGGAGATCCTACGAGCAGTACTTC.

This clone was counted only a few times. The genes are TRBV21-1 and TRBJ1-5. TRBV21-1 is given as a pseudogene. This CDR3 contains 16 residues. This CDR3 is CASSKALWRQNQPQHF. The DNA for the CDR3 is TGTGCCAGCAGCAAAGCGCTTTGGAGGCAGAATCAGCCCCAGCATTTT.

J is TRBJ2-5 and V is TRBV5-1; D is unclear. This CDR3 comprises 14 residues. Per germline, CDR1 SGHRS and CDR2 YFSETQ. Trimming took 2 bases from V and 0 from J, leaving 8 bases between them. The CDR3 coding sequence is TGCGCCAGCAGCTTAGAGGCTAACCAAGAGACCCAGTACTTC. Amino acids: CASSLEANQETQYF. The full variable domain, with the rest looked up from reference TRBV5-1 and TRBJ2-5, is KAGVTQTPRYLIKTRGQQVTLSCSPISGHRSVSWYQQTPGQGLQFLFEYFSETQRNKGNFPGRFSGRQFSNSRSEMNVSTLELGDSALYLCASSLEANQETQYFGPGTRLLVL.

Only one count was recorded for this clone. The chain carries TRBV19 and TRBJ1-2, with a tentative D call TRBD1 (5 bases). Germline CDR1 and CDR2: LNHDA and SQIVND (reference sequence). The V end lost 6 bases, the J end lost 7 bases, and 18 bases lay between the germline ends. The CDR3 covers 14 residues. Here the CDR3 reads CASSPSRGAVGYTF. The CDR3 DNA reads TGTGCCAGTAGCCCTTCTCGGGGCGCGGTTGGCTACACCTTC. Full variable domain (missing parts from reference TRBV19 and TRBJ1-2): DGGITQSPKYLFRKEGQNVTLSCEQNLNHDAMYWYRQDPGQGLRLIYYSQIVNDFQKGDIAEGYSVSREKKESFPLTVTSAQKNPTAFYLCASSPSRGAVGYTFGSGTRLTVV.